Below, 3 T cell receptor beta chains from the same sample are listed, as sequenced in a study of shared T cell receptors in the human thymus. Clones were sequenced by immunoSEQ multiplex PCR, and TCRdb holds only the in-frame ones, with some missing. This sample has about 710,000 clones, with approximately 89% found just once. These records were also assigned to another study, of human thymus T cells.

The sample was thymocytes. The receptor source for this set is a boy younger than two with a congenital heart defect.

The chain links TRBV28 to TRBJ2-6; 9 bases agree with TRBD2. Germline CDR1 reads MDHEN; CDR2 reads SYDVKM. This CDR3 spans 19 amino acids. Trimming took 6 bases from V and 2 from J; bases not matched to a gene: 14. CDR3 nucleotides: TGTGCCAGCAGCTTTATGGTCTGCGGGGGGGGGACTGGGGCCAACGTCCTGACTTTC. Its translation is CASSFMVCGGGTGANVLTF.

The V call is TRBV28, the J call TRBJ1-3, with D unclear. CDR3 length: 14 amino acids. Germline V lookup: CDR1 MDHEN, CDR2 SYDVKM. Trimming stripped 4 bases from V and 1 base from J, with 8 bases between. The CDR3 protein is CASSYRASGNTIYF. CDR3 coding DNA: TGTGCCAGCAGTTATAGAGCTTCTGGAAACACCATATATTTT. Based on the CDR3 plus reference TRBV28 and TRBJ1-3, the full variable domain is DVKVTQSSRYLVKRTGEKVFLECVQDMDHENMFWYRQDPGLGLRLIYFSYDVKMKEKGDIPEGYSVSREKKERFSLILESASTNQTSMYLCASSYRASGNTIYFGEGSWLTVV.

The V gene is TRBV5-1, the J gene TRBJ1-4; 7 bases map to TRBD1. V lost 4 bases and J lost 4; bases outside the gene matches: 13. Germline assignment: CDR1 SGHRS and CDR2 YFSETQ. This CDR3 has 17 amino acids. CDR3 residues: CASSEGGADRSNEKLFF. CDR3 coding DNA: TGCGCCAGCAGCGAGGGTGGGGCGGACAGGAGTAATGAAAAACTGTTTTTT.